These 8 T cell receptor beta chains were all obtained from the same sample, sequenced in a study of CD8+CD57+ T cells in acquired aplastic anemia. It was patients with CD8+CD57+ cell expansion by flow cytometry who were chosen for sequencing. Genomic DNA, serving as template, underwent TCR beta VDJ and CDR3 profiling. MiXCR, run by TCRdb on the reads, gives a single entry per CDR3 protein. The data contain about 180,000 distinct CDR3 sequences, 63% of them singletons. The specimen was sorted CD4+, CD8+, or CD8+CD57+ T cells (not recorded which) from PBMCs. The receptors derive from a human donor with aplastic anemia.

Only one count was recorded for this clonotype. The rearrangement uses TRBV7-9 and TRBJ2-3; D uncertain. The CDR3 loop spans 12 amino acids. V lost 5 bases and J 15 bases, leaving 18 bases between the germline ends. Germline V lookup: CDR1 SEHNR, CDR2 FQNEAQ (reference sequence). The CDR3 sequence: CASSKRVFSVYF. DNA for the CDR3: TGTGCCAGCAGCAAAAGGGTTTTTTCCGTATATTTT.

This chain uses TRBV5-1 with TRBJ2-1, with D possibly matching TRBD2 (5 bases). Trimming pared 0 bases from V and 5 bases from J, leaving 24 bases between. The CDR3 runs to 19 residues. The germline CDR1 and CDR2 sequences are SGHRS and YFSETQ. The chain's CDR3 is CASSLASVLAAGGHNEQFF. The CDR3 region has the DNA TGCGCCAGCAGCTTGGCCTCGGTATTAGCAGCAGGCGGGCACAATGAGCAGTTCTTC.

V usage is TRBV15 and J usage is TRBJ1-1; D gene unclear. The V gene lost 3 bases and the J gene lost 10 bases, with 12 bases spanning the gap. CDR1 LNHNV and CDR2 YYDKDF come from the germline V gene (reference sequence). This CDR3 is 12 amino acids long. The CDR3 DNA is TGTGCCACCAGCAGGGAAGATGGAGGAGCTTTCTTT. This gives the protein CATSREDGGAFF.

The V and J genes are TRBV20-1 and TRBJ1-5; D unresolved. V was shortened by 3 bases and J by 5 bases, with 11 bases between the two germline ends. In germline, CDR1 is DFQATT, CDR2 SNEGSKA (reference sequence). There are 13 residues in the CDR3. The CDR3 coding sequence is TGCAGTGCTAGCAGGAGGGTCGATCAGCCCCAGCATTTT. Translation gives CSASRRVDQPQHF.

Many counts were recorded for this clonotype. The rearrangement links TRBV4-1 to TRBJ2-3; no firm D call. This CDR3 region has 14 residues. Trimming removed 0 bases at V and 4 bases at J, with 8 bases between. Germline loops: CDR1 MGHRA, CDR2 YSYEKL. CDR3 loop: CASSQDPGADTQYF. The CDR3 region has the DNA TGCGCCAGCAGCCAAGATCCGGGTGCAGATACGCAGTATTTT.

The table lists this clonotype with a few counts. As DNA, the CDR3 is TGCAGCGCCCAGGACAGGGGGACCTATGGCTACACCTTC. Encoded protein: CSAQDRGTYGYTF. This chain uses TRBV29-1 with TRBJ1-2; 10 bases line up with TRBD1. Looked up from germline, CDR1 is SQVTM and CDR2 is ANQGSEA. J lost 4 bases, V lost 7 bases, and 6 bases had no gene match. The CDR3 extends over 13 amino acids.

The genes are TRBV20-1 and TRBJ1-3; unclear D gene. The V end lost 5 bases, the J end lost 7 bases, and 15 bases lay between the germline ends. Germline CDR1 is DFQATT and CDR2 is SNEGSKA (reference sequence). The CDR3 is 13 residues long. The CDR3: CSAYDLSGNTIYF. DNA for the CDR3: TGCAGTGCTTACGACTTGTCCGGGAACACCATATATTTT.

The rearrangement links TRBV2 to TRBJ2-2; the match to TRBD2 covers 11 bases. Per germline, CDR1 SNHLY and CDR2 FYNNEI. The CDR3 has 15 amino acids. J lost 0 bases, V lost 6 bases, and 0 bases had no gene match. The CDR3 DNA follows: TGTGCCAGCAGACTAGCGGGGGCGAACACCGGGGAGCTGTTTTTT. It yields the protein CASRLAGANTGELFF.